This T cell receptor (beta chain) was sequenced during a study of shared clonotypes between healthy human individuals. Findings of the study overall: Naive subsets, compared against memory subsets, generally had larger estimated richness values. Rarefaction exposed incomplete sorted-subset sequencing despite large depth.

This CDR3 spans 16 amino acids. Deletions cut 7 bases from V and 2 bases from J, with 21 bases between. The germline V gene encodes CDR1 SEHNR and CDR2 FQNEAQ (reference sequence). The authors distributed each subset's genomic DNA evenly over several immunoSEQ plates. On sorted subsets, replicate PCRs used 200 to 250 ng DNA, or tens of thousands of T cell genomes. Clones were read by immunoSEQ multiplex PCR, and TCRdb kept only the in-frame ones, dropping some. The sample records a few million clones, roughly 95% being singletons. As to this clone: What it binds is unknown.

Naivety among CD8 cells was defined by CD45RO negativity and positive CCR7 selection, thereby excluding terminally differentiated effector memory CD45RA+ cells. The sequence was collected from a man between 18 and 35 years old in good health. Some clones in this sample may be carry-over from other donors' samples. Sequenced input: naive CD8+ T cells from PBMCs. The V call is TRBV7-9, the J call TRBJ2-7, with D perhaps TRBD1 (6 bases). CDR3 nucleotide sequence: TGTGCCAGCACGAATTCGGACAGCCCCCTACCCTACGAGCAGTACTTC. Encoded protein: CASTNSDSPLPYEQYF.